These 26 T cell receptor beta chains share one sample of origin, sequenced in a study of T cell responses to AZD1222 COVID-19 vaccine. Some clones are missing from TCRdb's copy, which holds only in-frame ones; the method was immunoSEQ multiplex PCR. The repertoire holds fewer than 150,000 clones, with 88% as singletons. The sample here was peripheral blood, taken on day 0 of AZD1222 vaccination. The origin of the receptors is an adult in good health.

This chain joins TRBV7-9 and TRBJ2-7, with 12 bases lining up with TRBD2. The CDR3 loop spans 16 amino acids. V shed 6 bases and J 0 bases; nucleotides not matched to a gene: 6. Germline V gene data show CDR1 as SEHNR and CDR2 as FQNEAQ (reference sequence). CDR3 loop: CASRRTSGATSYEQYF. DNA of the CDR3: TGTGCCAGCAGACGGACTAGCGGGGCGACCTCCTACGAGCAGTACTTC.

This chain uses TRBV29-1 with TRBJ2-1, with 14 bases lining up with TRBD2. Trimming removed 8 bases from V and 8 bases from J; junction bases left unmatched: 14. Germline V lookup: CDR1 SQVTM, CDR2 ANQGSEA. The CDR3 runs 16 residues. CDR3 in amino acids: CSSMGSGTSGRHEQFF. The CDR3 DNA is TGCAGCTCCATGGGGTCCGGGACTAGCGGGAGACATGAGCAGTTCTTC.

The chain's CDR3 is CASSYSTGAYEQYF. The CDR3 DNA follows: TGTGCCAGCAGTTACTCGACGGGAGCCTACGAGCAGTACTTC. This chain connects TRBV6-2 or TRBV6-3 to TRBJ2-7; a possible D gene is TRBD2 (6 bases). The CDR3 is 14 residues long. The V end was cut by 0 bases, the J end by 2 bases, with 8 bases between. Germline V gene data show CDR1 as MNHEY and CDR2 as SVGEGT.

The chain combines TRBV12-3 or TRBV12-4 with TRBJ1-1; D not resolved. CDR3 length equals 12 residues. The V end lost 6 bases, the J end lost 7 bases, and 12 bases lay between the germline ends. CDR3 residues: CASSRGQIEAFF. The CDR3, as DNA: TGTGCCAGCAGCAGAGGCCAAATTGAAGCTTTCTTT.

This clone was seen only a few times. V is TRBV18 and J is TRBJ1-5; TRBD1 matches at 8 bases. CDR3 length equals 13 residues. Germline trimming cut 8 bases from V and 3 bases from J; bases unmatched to any gene: 3. Germline V gene sequence: CDR1 KGHSH, CDR2 LQKENI. CDR3 amino acids: CASIQGVNQPQHF. The CDR3, as DNA: TGTGCCAGCATACAGGGGGTCAATCAGCCCCAGCATTTT.

This rearrangement joins TRBV6-5 to TRBJ2-7, with D tentatively TRBD1 (6 bases). The CDR3 is made up of 14 amino acids. Trimming removed 10 bases from V and 2 bases from J, with 18 bases in between. Germline CDR1 MNHEY, CDR2 SVGAGI. The DNA of the CDR3 is TGTGCCACCCGGGGCCCAGGGGTGACCTACGAGCAGTACTTC. Its protein product is CATRGPGVTYEQYF.

The V call is TRBV9, the J call TRBJ2-5, with 13 bases that match TRBD2. The CDR3 sequence is 17 residues long. J gave up 4 bases and V 0 bases, and 6 bases lay outside the gene matches. Germline V gene sequence: CDR1 SGDLS, CDR2 YYNGEE. DNA of the CDR3: TGTGCCAGCAGCGTAGCGACTAGCGGGAGGTGGGGAGAGACCCAGTACTTC. Translated: CASSVATSGRWGETQYF.

The rearrangement joins TRBV4-1 to TRBJ2-7; D is perhaps TRBD2 (6 bases). The V end was cut by 2 bases, the J end by 6 bases, with 14 bases between. This CDR3 comprises 14 residues. Germline CDR1 is MGHRA and CDR2 is YSYEKL. In DNA, the CDR3 is TGCGCCAGCAGCCAACCGGGCGGGACGGGCGAGCAGTACTTC. This sequence encodes CASSQPGGTGEQYF.

The rearrangement uses TRBV3-1 (or the pseudogene TRBV3-2) and TRBJ1-5; D gene unclear. V lost 4 bases, J lost 1 base, and 8 bases lay in between. This CDR3 has 14 residues. Germline CDR1 and CDR2: LGHDT and YNNKEL (reference sequence). The CDR3 region has the DNA TGTGCCAGCAGCCCCGAGAGGAGCAATCAGCCCCAGCATTTT. Residues: CASSPERSNQPQHF.

V and J are TRBV18 and TRBJ2-1; 9 nucleotides match TRBD2. CDR3 length: 14 amino acids. CDR1 is KGHSH, CDR2 LQKENI, per germline. With V trimmed by 5 bases and J by 8 bases, 7 bases remained unmatched. The CDR3 spells CASSSGLALDEQFF. DNA of the CDR3: TGTGCCAGCTCATCTGGACTAGCGCTAGATGAGCAGTTCTTC.

This clone came up once. This rearrangement joins TRBV7-9 to TRBJ2-3; perhaps TRBD1 as D (6 bases). The CDR3 has 19 amino acids. The V gene's germline CDR1 is SEHNR and CDR2 FQNEAQ (reference sequence). V was trimmed by 5 bases and J by 4 bases, leaving 28 bases between them. The CDR3: CASSPPGYREEGRPDTQYF. CDR3 nucleotide sequence: TGTGCCAGCAGCCCCCCGGGTTACAGGGAAGAGGGTAGACCAGATACGCAGTATTTT.

The CDR3 nucleotides are TGTGCCAGCAGCTTATGGACTAGCGGGGGGCCGGGAGAGACCCAGTACTTC. As protein: CASSLWTSGGPGETQYF. J is TRBJ2-5 and V is TRBV11-2; 14 bases are a match to TRBD2. V lost 2 bases, J lost 4 bases, and 6 bases stayed unmatched. Germline-derived CDR1 and CDR2 are SGHAT and FQNNGV. The CDR3 runs 17 residues. Filled out from reference TRBV11-2 and TRBJ2-5, the complete variable domain reads EAGVAQSPRYKIIEKRQSVAFWCNPISGHATLYWYQQILGQGPKLLIQFQNNGVVDDSQLPKDRFSAERLKGVDSTLKIQPAKLEDSAVYLCASSLWTSGGPGETQYFGPGTRLLVL.

This chain joins TRBV5-6 and TRBJ2-3; 11 bases line up with TRBD2. This CDR3 contains 15 residues. V trimming: 4 bases; J trimming: 8 bases; junction bases outside the gene matches: 9. Germline CDR1 is SGHDT and CDR2 is YYEEEE. DNA of the CDR3: TGTGCCAGCAGCATCATAGCGGGAGGGGCGGGTACGCAGTATTTT. It translates to CASSIIAGGAGTQYF.

CDR3 residues: CASNTRLNTEAFF. CDR3 DNA sequence: TGTGCCAGCAACACGCGGCTAAACACTGAAGCTTTCTTT. The chain combines TRBV7-2 with TRBJ1-1, with D hard to call. V shed 7 bases and J shed 2 bases, with 11 bases lying between them. Per germline, CDR1 SGHTA and CDR2 FQGNSA. The CDR3 extends over 13 amino acids. The full variable domain, in which reference TRBV7-2 and TRBJ1-1 provide the parts outside the CDR3, is GAGVSQSPSNKVTEKGKDVELRCDPISGHTALYWYRQSLGQGLEFLIYFQGNSAPDKSGLPSDRFSAERTGGSVSTLTIQRTQQEDSAVYLCASNTRLNTEAFFGQGTRLTVV.

The V call is TRBV18, the J call TRBJ2-2; tentatively, D is TRBD1 (6 bases). V was trimmed by 3 bases and J by 1 base, leaving 9 bases between them. Germline CDR1 KGHSH, CDR2 LQKENI. The CDR3 has 15 residues. The CDR3 region is CASSPGTRNTGELFF. The CDR3 DNA reads TGTGCCAGCTCACCCGGGACAAGGAACACCGGGGAGCTGTTTTTT.

V and J are TRBV6-2 or TRBV6-3 and TRBJ2-3; 9 nucleotides agree with TRBD1. CDR3 length: 16 amino acids. CDR1 is MNHEY and CDR2 is SVGEGT in the germline V gene. Germline trimming cut 0 bases from V and 6 bases from J; bases unmatched to any gene: 7. In DNA, the CDR3 is TGTGCCAGCAGTTACTCGAAGGTACAGGGGGCCGATACGCAGTATTTT. This gives the protein CASSYSKVQGADTQYF.

This chain links TRBV27 with TRBJ1-5; D ambiguous. Germline V gene lookup returns CDR1 MNHEY and CDR2 SMNVEV (reference sequence). This CDR3 is 13 amino acids long. V was pared by 2 bases and J by 5 bases, with 7 bases between. CDR3 protein: CASSLTGHQPQHF. CDR3 DNA: TGTGCCAGCAGTTTAACCGGCCATCAGCCCCAGCATTTT.

This chain joins TRBV5-4 and TRBJ1-1; 8 nucleotides agree with TRBD1. This CDR3 region has 15 residues. CDR1 is SGHNT and CDR2 is YYREEE in the germline V gene (reference sequence). V lost 4 bases and J lost 3; bases outside the gene matches: 8. CDR3 protein: CASSGTDRVYTEAFF. CDR3 in DNA: TGTGCCAGCAGCGGCACGGACAGGGTGTACACTGAAGCTTTCTTT. The complete variable domain, with remaining parts taken from reference TRBV5-4 and TRBJ1-1, reads ETGVTQSPTHLIKTRGQQVTLRCSSQSGHNTVSWYQQALGQGPQFIFQYYREEENGRGNFPPRFSGLQFPNYSSELNVNALELDDSALYLCASSGTDRVYTEAFFGQGTRLTVV.

This chain links TRBV7-2 with TRBJ1-3; tentative D call: TRBD1 (5 bases). Germline V lookup: CDR1 SGHTA, CDR2 FQGNSA. This CDR3 has 17 residues. V was trimmed by 1 base and J by 1 base, leaving 14 bases between them. The CDR3 loop is CASSLGGTATSGNTIYF. The CDR3, as DNA: TGTGCCAGCAGCTTAGGCGGGACTGCAACTTCTGGAAACACCATATATTTT.

The chain is built from TRBV5-6 and TRBJ1-4; D is ambiguous. With 0 bases removed from V and 4 bases from J, the gap between germline ends came to 10 bases. Looked up from germline, CDR1 is SGHDT and CDR2 is YYEEEE. This CDR3 has 15 amino acids. The CDR3 DNA is TGTGCCAGCAGCTTGGGGCTAACCATTAATGAAAAACTGTTTTTT. Protein: CASSLGLTINEKLFF.

This chain uses TRBV9 with TRBJ1-1, with 8 bases lining up with TRBD1. V shed 2 bases, J shed 3 bases, and the junction held 3 bases outside the gene matches. From germline, CDR1 is SGDLS and CDR2 YYNGEE. CDR3 length: 14 residues. The CDR3 loop is CASSVADRDTEAFF. CDR3 bases: TGTGCCAGCAGCGTGGCGGACAGGGACACTGAAGCTTTCTTT.

The chain joins TRBV29-1 to TRBJ2-2; 11 bases fit TRBD2. The germline V gene encodes CDR1 SQVTM and CDR2 ANQGSEA. This CDR3 region has 15 residues. J lost 2 bases, V lost 7 bases, and 6 bases had no gene match. The CDR3 here is CSGATSGANTGELFF. The CDR3 region has the DNA TGCAGCGGTGCGACTAGCGGGGCAAACACCGGGGAGCTGTTTTTT.

CDR3 nucleotide sequence: TGTGCCAGCAGTTACCTGGCACTGATGAACACTGAAGCTTTCTTT. It specifies CASSYLALMNTEAFF. The V call is TRBV6-5, the J call TRBJ1-1; D unclear. Germline V lookup: CDR1 MNHEY, CDR2 SVGAGI. The V end was cut by 2 bases, the J end by 0 bases, with 10 bases between. The CDR3 length is 15 residues.

V and J are TRBV7-8 and TRBJ2-7; 9 bases line up with TRBD1. From germline, CDR1 is SGHVS and CDR2 FQNEAQ. The ends lost 6 bases at V and 6 bases at J; junction bases unmatched: 6. The CDR3 contains 13 residues. The CDR3 region has the DNA TGTGCCAGCAGGGTTACAGGGGGCGGCGAGCAGTACTTC. Translated: CASRVTGGGEQYF.

The V and J genes are TRBV7-2 and TRBJ2-7; D gene uncertain. The CDR3 length is 13 residues. V shed 5 bases and J shed 4 bases, with 12 bases lying between them. Germline V gene lookup returns CDR1 SGHTA and CDR2 FQGNSA. The CDR3 DNA reads TGTGCCAGCAGCCGCGCCGGAGTGTACGAGCAGTACTTC. Its translation: CASSRAGVYEQYF.

The rearrangement uses TRBV7-2 and TRBJ2-7; the D gene is possibly TRBD1 (5 bases). CDR1 is SGHTA and CDR2 is FQGNSA in the germline V gene. Trimming took off 6 bases at V and 7 bases at J, with 13 bases between the two ends. This CDR3 is built from 12 residues. CDR3 DNA: TGTGCCAGCAGTCCAGGGCCAGGGGAGCAGTACTTC. Protein product: CASSPGPGEQYF.